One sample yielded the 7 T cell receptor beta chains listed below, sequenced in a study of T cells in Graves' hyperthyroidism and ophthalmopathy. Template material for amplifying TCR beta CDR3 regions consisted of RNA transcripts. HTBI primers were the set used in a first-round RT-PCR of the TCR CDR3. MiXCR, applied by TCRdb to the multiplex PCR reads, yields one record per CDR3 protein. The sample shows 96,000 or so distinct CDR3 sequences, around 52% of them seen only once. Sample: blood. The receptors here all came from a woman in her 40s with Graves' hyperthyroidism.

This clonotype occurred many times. The chain's CDR3 is CASSFRGWSMNTEAFF. CDR3 coding DNA: TGTGCCAGCAGCTTCCGAGGGTGGTCCATGAACACTGAAGCTTTCTTT. The chain is built from TRBV7-2 and TRBJ1-1; D uncertain. V was trimmed by 3 bases and J by 0 bases, leaving 14 bases between them. Per germline, CDR1 SGHTA and CDR2 FQGNSA. This CDR3 region has 16 residues.

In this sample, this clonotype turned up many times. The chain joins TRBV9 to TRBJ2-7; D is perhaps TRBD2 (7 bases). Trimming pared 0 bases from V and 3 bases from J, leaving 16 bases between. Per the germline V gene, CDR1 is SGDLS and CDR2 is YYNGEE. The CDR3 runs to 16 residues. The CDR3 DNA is TGTGCCAGCAGCGTAGGACCCCCGGGGGGCGGCTACGAGCAGTACTTC. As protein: CASSVGPPGGGYEQYF.

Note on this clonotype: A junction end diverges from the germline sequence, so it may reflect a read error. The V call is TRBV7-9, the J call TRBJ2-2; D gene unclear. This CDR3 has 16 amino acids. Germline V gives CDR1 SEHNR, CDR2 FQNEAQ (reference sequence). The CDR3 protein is CASSQEIMSRTRELFF. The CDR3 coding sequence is TGTGCCAGCAGCCAAGAGATTATGTCCCGCACCAGGGAGCTGTTTTTT.

CDR3 in DNA: TGTGCCAGTAGTATCCTGAGGGAGGGCGTGGAGACCCAGTACTTC. Residues: CASSILREGVETQYF. The gene calls are TRBV19 and TRBJ2-5; the match to TRBD2 covers 7 bases. CDR1 LNHDA and CDR2 SQIVND come from the germline V gene (reference sequence). V gave up 3 bases and J gave up 5 bases; unmatched junction bases: 9. The CDR3 extends over 15 amino acids.

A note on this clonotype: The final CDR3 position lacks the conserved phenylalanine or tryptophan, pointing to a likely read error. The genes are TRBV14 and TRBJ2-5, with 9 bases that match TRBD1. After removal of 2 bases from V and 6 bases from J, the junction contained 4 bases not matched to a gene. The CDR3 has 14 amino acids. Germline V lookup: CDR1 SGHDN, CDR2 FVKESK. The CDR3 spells CASSQTGGGKTQYY. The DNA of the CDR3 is TGTGCCAGCAGCCAAACAGGGGGCGGGAAGACCCAGTACTAC.

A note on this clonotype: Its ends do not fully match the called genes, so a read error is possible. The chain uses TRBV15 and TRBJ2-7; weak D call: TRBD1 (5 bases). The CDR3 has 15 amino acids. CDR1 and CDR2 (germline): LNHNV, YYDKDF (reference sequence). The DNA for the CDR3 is TGTGCCGCCAGCAGCTTGGAAAGGGGCTCCTACGAGCAGTACTTC. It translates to CAASSLERGSYEQYF.

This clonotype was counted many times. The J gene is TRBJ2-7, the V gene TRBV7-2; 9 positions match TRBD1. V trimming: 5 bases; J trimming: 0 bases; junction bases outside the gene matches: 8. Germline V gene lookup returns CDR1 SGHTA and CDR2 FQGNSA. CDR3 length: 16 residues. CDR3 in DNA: TGTGCCAGCAGCGTCCCGGACAGGGGTTCCTCCTACGAGCAGTACTTC. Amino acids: CASSVPDRGSSYEQYF. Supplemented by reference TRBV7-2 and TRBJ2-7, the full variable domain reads GAGVSQSPSNKVTEKGKDVELRCDPISGHTALYWYRQSLGQGLEFLIYFQGNSAPDKSGLPSDRFSAERTGGSVSTLTIQRTQQEDSAVYLCASSVPDRGSSYEQYFGPGTRLTVT.